This T cell receptor beta chain was retrieved from a study of cytomegalovirus exposure and HLA in healthy donors (dated by TCRdb to the late 2010s). About the investigation overall: An earlier analysis of approximately 640 of the donors reported about 250 Gb of sequence data and 100 million to 130 million unique TCR beta sequences from approximately 180 million T cells. Donor age, sex, ethnicity and CMV serostatus were compiled together with the repertoire data. Rather than drawing on any new phenotypic data, the later analysis identified candidate immune exposures from TCR beta sequences and the way those sequences occurred across donors. Of the 300 to 450 genotyped donors, 81% fell in the genetic ancestry cluster associated with self-reported Caucasian donors. Genome-wide SNP genotypes for about 65% of the 666 donors were used in a later genetic analysis, which treated that subset as a discovery cohort. Every discovery cohort repertoire had been produced on one sequencing platform. A later analysis re-examined previously published TCR beta repertoires from roughly 720 donors and added high-resolution HLA genotyping to investigate patterns of TCR occurrence. An earlier analysis of 587 of the donors used high-throughput TCR beta sequencing to judge whether each TCR beta V gene segment behaved as functional or pseudogenic. The study aimed to test whether signatures of past pathogen exposure could be identified by cataloging public T cell receptors. The number of typed donors differed by locus: about 629-630 for A, B, C, DRB1 and DQB1; some 500 for DQA1; approximately 610 for DPA1; and around 450 for DPB1. Besides the first cohort of approximately 670 subjects, a separate validation cohort made up of 120 different subjects was used. The study profiled the T cell repertoires of under 700 subjects by immunosequencing and related them to cytomegalovirus serostatus. HLA typing covered class I and class II loci at four-digit resolution. Among approximately 370 genotyped donors of the cohort, an average of approximately 240,000 unique TCR beta nucleotide sequences was sequenced per donor, of which 15% to 20% were non-productive. To predict cytomegalovirus infection status, the study combined high-throughput TCR immunosequencing, statistical association of individual TCRs with disease status, and machine learning. Approximately 300 gigabases of sequencing data and tens of millions of unique TCR sequences were included in an early release covering about 700 HLA-typed donors. A handful of DR-DQ haplotypes were handled as single units for association and clustering because linkage in the cohort was strong.

Study-wide findings and limitations: Because counts were too low, 15 to 20 rarely observed V segments, including chromosome 9 orphons, were excluded from the earlier analysis of several hundred of the donors. The authors suggested that the approach could potentially be generalized to other disease states and immunological phenotypes. In a later analysis, HLA-associated TCR beta chains showed more clonal expansion and lower generation probabilities than non-associated chains that were equally common. Most TCR sequences were seen in very few donors, while some public TCRs were found in many individuals. Sequencing depth was assumed to be roughly uniform across donors in the presence/absence analyses, though that assumption may not hold. In a later analysis, most CMV-associated TCR beta chains were found to appear HLA-restricted, with HLA associations seemingly driven largely by CMV exposure. The study gave a list of 150 to 200 TCR beta chains associated with cytomegalovirus. A group of highly shared sequence variants was considered likely to be a technical artifact of the sequencing pipeline. Compared with the 666-donor mean, donors in an Asian-associated ancestry cluster had fewer N-insertions in productive TCRs, according to a later genetic analysis. V-gene and J-gene trimming of TCR beta chains was associated with a missense DCLRE1C variant in a later genetic analysis, and the association was replicated in an independent cohort. Cytomegalovirus status was reported to be diagnosed by the classifier with high specificity and sensitivity in both the original and validation cohorts. Immune exposure information for the cohort was limited to CMV serostatus. Strong co-occurrence of HLA alleles, especially DR and DQ, made assigning TCR associations to individual alleles difficult. Correlated functional status among segregating V segments might be attributable to linkage disequilibrium, but an unknown experimental factor could not be ruled out. Because some donors lacked HLA typing at each locus, the association tests relied only on the typed subset. Some IMGT-functional V segments, including TRBV6-2 and TRBV6-3, could not be distinguished by the 87-base-pair reads and were therefore excluded. A further reported finding was that TCR beta sequences accurately predicted the HLA-A and HLA-B alleles for most subjects in the first cohort. A later analysis associated some 17,000 TCR beta sequences with specific HLA alleles at a false discovery rate of 0.05. In an earlier analysis of fewer than 750 of the donors, most TCR beta V segments were observed in productive rearrangements about 87% or about 30% of the time, broadly matching IMGT annotations. In a later analysis, several top co-occurrence clusters were reported to appear linked to parvovirus B19, influenza, CMV and Epstein-Barr virus. A few of the identified cytomegalovirus-associated TCR beta chains were confirmed in vitro to be specific for cytomegalovirus antigens. The cohort was sequenced for TCR beta chains only, and without alpha or paired-chain data the features that could be detected were limited. In a later analysis, TCR association rates were found to vary across HLA loci, with the most associated TCRs seen for DRB1 alleles and the fewest for HLA-C alleles.

The cohort comprised more than 550 healthy bone marrow donors. At the time of sampling, every cohort member was nominally healthy, though immune exposures that went unrecorded were likely present. The donor tested CMV seronegative, placing the donor among the 300 to 450 seronegative members of the cohort. A peripheral blood sample was collected from each donor, and TCR beta sequencing was performed on peripheral blood mononuclear cells. Genomic DNA extraction from the blood cell samples was performed with the Qiagen DNeasy Blood Extraction Kit. CDR1 is given as SGHTA and CDR2 as FQGNSA, both from the germline V gene. Deletion took 2 bases off V and 0 bases off J, with a span of 13 bases between the germline ends. Including the terminal cysteine and phenylalanine, the CDR3 comprises 16 residues. The kept DNA is CDR3 alone, 48 bases in frame from the first base. Library creation used the immunoSEQ multiplex PCR assay. A mixture of 60 forward primers for TCR Vbeta segments and 13 reverse primers for TCR Jbeta segments was used in the multiplex PCR. The CDR3 region of rearranged TCR beta genes was amplified from genomic DNA with a multiplex PCR assay. The amplified TCR beta libraries were sequenced on the Illumina HiSeq System as 87-base-pair reads. The paper's processing steps were these. Across the roughly 600 repertoires, a later analysis counted 75 million to 90 million unique TCR beta chains, 9.5 million to 13 million of which were shared by at least two donors. Raw reads were error-corrected and collapsed into unique sequences with a nearest-neighbor algorithm that merged closely related sequences to remove PCR and sequencing errors. CDR3 sequences were aligned to IMGT reference sequences to assign V, D and J gene segments. For a sequence to be retained, at least a six-nucleotide match to both a V gene segment and a J gene segment was required. A rearrangement counted as productive if the CDR3 had no stop codons and remained in frame with V and J, and every other rearrangement counted as non-productive. CDR3 was defined by IMGT convention, running from the second conserved V-encoded cysteine to the conserved J-encoded phenylalanine. Sequences without an unambiguous match to a single V gene segment were excluded from the earlier analysis of a few hundred of the donors. In an earlier analysis of 500 to 750 of the donors, V segments were called functional above 56.7% productive rearrangements and were called segregating when the between-donor standard deviation exceeded 5%. To diagnose cytomegalovirus status from the catalog of TCR beta chain sequences, a statistical classification framework was built. In a later analysis, TCR nucleotide sequences were compared against IMGT/GENE-DB human TR gene sequences so that V and J genes could be assigned. Using the TCRdist pipeline, a later analysis assigned CDR3 sequences along with most-parsimonious VDJ recombination scenarios. In a later analysis, every TCR beta chain was defined by the combination of its CDR3 amino acid sequence and its V-gene family, and reads without a unique V-gene family were dropped. As a way to deal with suspected cross-contamination and a sequencing artifact, a later analysis dropped approximately 570 nucleotide sequences that were highly shared and had low generation probability. A later analysis calculated a clonal expansion index for each public chain from normalized within-repertoire ranks of inferred template counts. A later analysis computed generation probabilities with a VDJ recombination model fitted to out-of-frame rearrangements, and checked the results against IGoR. In a later analysis, hypergeometric tests were used to score TCR-TCR, TCR-HLA and TCR-CMV co-occurrence, with a repertoire-size bias correction applied to TCR pairs. False discovery rates were estimated in a later analysis by permuting HLA or CMV assignments 20 times. In a later analysis, co-occurring TCRs were grouped using DBSCAN, and TCRdist sequence similarity was added for clustering within HLA-allele-positive subsets. Repertoires with fewer than 30,000 or more than 120,000 public chains, plus five repertoires with anomalous nucleotide sharing, were excluded from co-occurrence clustering. TCRdb limited this immuneACCESS table to in-frame rearrangements with V and J called. A share of clones is missing; checked studies link under half to unresolved V genes, and the rest is unexplained. V, J and clone size reflect that table, while D and trimming were determined from the DNA. In all, the sample holds about 200,000 clones, and 65% to 85% of those were seen once. The top ten clonotypes cover about 0.092% of the sample.

This clone was counted a few times. Its antigen has not been determined. No qualities accompany the bases; no much larger clone lies one base away. The chain employs TRBV7-2 and TRBJ1-2, with no confidently assigned D gene. The sequence was obtained from a boy aged 2 to 10 in good health and CMV-seronegative. The specimen sequenced was PBMCs. This receptor has the CDR3 CASSLRVPGANYGYTF. The sequenced DNA: TGTGCCAGCAGCTTACGGGTCCCTGGAGCTAACTATGGCTACACCTTC.